This note documents a single T cell receptor (beta chain) sequence. The antigen is undetermined. Germline CDR1 LGHNA, CDR2 YSLEER. The CDR3 totals 14 residues. Trimming took 4 bases from V and 3 from J; bases not matched to a gene: 3. PCR was performed using 60 Vbeta and 13 Jbeta primers. Profiled with immunoSEQ multiplex PCR; TCRdb holds only in-frame clones, not every one. The sample records roughly 220,000 clones, 70% being singletons. This sample is drawn from a study of cytomegalovirus exposure and HLA in healthy donors. Regarding the study as a whole: In vitro experiments confirmed that three CMV-associated chains were specific for CMV antigens. Later analysis suggested links between common viral pathogens and several top significant clusters. A classifier reportedly called cytomegalovirus status with high sensitivity and specificity. The authors later linked a missense DCLRE1C variant to TCR beta V- and J-gene trimming.

The sequenced sample was PBMCs. The rearrangement joins TRBV4-3 to TRBJ2-7; 10 nucleotides match TRBD1. This receptor was obtained from a middle-aged man in good health and CMV-seropositive. The DNA for the CDR3 is TGCGCCAGCAGCCTACGGACAGGGGGCTACGAGCAGTACTTC. This codes for CASSLRTGGYEQYF.